This record looks at one T cell receptor beta chain sequence and its context. Its antigen is not known. This specimen comes from a study of a mutant IDH1 vaccine in newly diagnosed glioma. Study in general: Treated patients, averaging roughly 44 years, were roughly 60% male and around 40% female.

TCRdb keeps only in-frame clones here, not all; method: immunoSEQ multiplex PCR. The sample shows about 54,000 clones, 80% of them seen only once. CDR1 and CDR2 (germline): LGHNA, YNFKEQ. Trimming left V 0 bases short and J 7 bases short, with 7 bases between. The CDR3 is 14 amino acids. Specified time point: week 23, last vaccination. Alongside topical imiquimod, each dose of vaccine comprised 300 ug of mutant IDH1 20-mer peptide. Sequences were derived from PBMCs, sampled from a glioma patient whose treatment included an IDH1 peptide vaccine. The chain links TRBV4-2 to TRBJ1-6; D is ambiguous. The sequence was collected from a man in his forties with glioma. The CDR3, as DNA: TGTGCCAGCAGCCAAGAGGAAGGCAATTCACCCCTCCACTTT. This codes for CASSQEEGNSPLHF.